Listed below are T cell receptor beta chains from one sample, sequenced in a study of read filtering for tumor transcriptome and immune sequencing. One entry per CDR3 protein, called by TCRdb with MiXCR from the reads. The table records approximately 5,000 distinct CDR3 sequences, about 20% of them present only once. Material: a population of CD138-negative cells sorted from bone marrow. The receptor source for this set is a donor aged 40 or older with multiple myeloma. Both conserved end residues are part of each CDR3. Fields, in order: J gene, V gene, D gene, clone size, CDR3 protein, CDR3 DNA. The D gene is left open where the match is weak. Size is omitted from some rows. Given values are once, few, many or a class for expanded clones.

j_call: TRBJ1-1
v_call: TRBV6-6
d_call: TRBD1
clone_size: .
cdr3_aa: CGSSDTETGVTEAFF
cdr3_nt: TGTGGCAGCAGTGATACCGAGACAGGGGTGACTGAAGCTTTCTTT

j_call: TRBJ2-3
v_call: TRBV28
d_call: TRBD2
clone_size: medium-sized
cdr3_aa: CASSPAHGGSGTDTQYF
cdr3_nt: TGTGCCAGCAGCCCCGCCCATGGCGGGAGTGGCACAGATACGCAGTATTTT

j_call: TRBJ2-7
v_call: TRBV7-9
d_call: TRBD1
clone_size: many
cdr3_aa: CASSFTTAGTGAYEQYF
cdr3_nt: TGTGCCAGCAGCTTCACCACAGCTGGGACAGGGGCCTACGAGCAGTACTTC

j_call: TRBJ1-1
v_call: TRBV7-9
d_call: .
clone_size: many
cdr3_aa: CASSPETANTEAFF
cdr3_nt: TGTGCCAGCAGCCCAGAGACGGCTAACACTGAAGCTTTCTTT

j_call: TRBJ2-3
v_call: TRBV24-1
d_call: .
clone_size: .
cdr3_aa: CATGDSKEGADTQYF
cdr3_nt: TGTGCCACCGGTGATTCAAAGGAGGGGGCAGATACGCAGTATTTT

j_call: TRBJ1-1
v_call: TRBV9
d_call: .
clone_size: many
cdr3_aa: CASSTPRLEAFF
cdr3_nt: TGTGCCAGCTCCACCCCCCGGCTAGAAGCTTTCTTT

j_call: TRBJ1-3
v_call: TRBV4-2
d_call: .
clone_size: many
cdr3_aa: CASSTPGQQSGNTIYF
cdr3_nt: TGTGCCAGCAGCACCCCAGGACAGCAGTCTGGAAACACCATATATTTT

j_call: TRBJ2-1
v_call: TRBV19
d_call: .
clone_size: medium-sized
cdr3_aa: CASRGSAGPYNEQFF
cdr3_nt: TGTGCCAGTAGGGGTTCGGCGGGTCCCTACAATGAGCAGTTCTTC

j_call: TRBJ2-5
v_call: TRBV20-1
d_call: .
clone_size: .
cdr3_aa: CSSSGDSETQYF
cdr3_nt: TGCAGCTCGTCGGGGGACTCTGAGACCCAGTACTTC

j_call: TRBJ1-5
v_call: TRBV2
d_call: .
clone_size: many
cdr3_aa: CASSAGAGDSQPQHF
cdr3_nt: TGTGCCAGCAGTGCGGGGGCAGGGGATAGCCAGCCCCAGCATTTT

j_call: TRBJ2-2
v_call: TRBV7-9
d_call: TRBD1
clone_size: many
cdr3_aa: CASRPGTGDSGELFF
cdr3_nt: TGTGCCAGCAGACCCGGGACAGGGGATTCCGGGGAGCTGTTTTTT

j_call: TRBJ2-7
v_call: TRBV27
d_call: .
clone_size: medium-sized
cdr3_aa: CASSPQWTESYEQYF
cdr3_nt: TGTGCCAGCAGTCCGCAATGGACGGAGTCCTACGAGCAGTACTTC

j_call: TRBJ2-1
v_call: TRBV5-1
d_call: TRBD2
clone_size: many
cdr3_aa: CASSPTGSGSVYNEQFF
cdr3_nt: TGCGCCAGCAGCCCCACGGGGAGCGGGAGTGTGTACAATGAGCAGTTCTTC

j_call: TRBJ1-2
v_call: TRBV27
d_call: TRBD1
clone_size: .
cdr3_aa: CASSLSRTGAGGYTF
cdr3_nt: TGTGCCAGCAGTTTATCACGGACAGGGGCTGGAGGCTACACCTTC

j_call: TRBJ1-4
v_call: TRBV9
d_call: .
clone_size: once
cdr3_aa: CASSPRSGRDEELFF
cdr3_nt: TGTGCCAGCAGCCCACGTTCGGGACGGGATGAAGAACTGTTCTTT

j_call: TRBJ2-6
v_call: TRBV24-1
d_call: .
clone_size: many
cdr3_aa: CATSDLGAGANVLTF
cdr3_nt: TGTGCCACCAGTGATTTGGGGGCCGGGGCCAACGTCCTGACTTTC

j_call: TRBJ2-1
v_call: TRBV5-5
d_call: .
clone_size: medium-sized
cdr3_aa: CASSSGQSSYNEQFF
cdr3_nt: TGTGCCAGCAGCTCCGGACAGAGCTCCTACAATGAGCAGTTCTTC

j_call: TRBJ2-5
v_call: TRBV29-1
d_call: TRBD1
clone_size: many
cdr3_aa: CSVPGQGETQYF
cdr3_nt: TGCAGCGTTCCCGGACAGGGCGAGACCCAGTACTTC

j_call: TRBJ2-3
v_call: TRBV20-1
d_call: TRBD2
clone_size: medium-sized
cdr3_aa: CSASGLAAHTQYF
cdr3_nt: TGCAGTGCTAGCGGACTAGCGGCACATACGCAGTATTTT

j_call: TRBJ2-3
v_call: TRBV3-1
d_call: .
clone_size: medium-sized
cdr3_aa: CASSQGLGTDTQYF
cdr3_nt: TGTGCCAGCAGCCAAGGACTAGGCACAGATACGCAGTATTTT

j_call: TRBJ2-1
v_call: TRBV19
d_call: .
clone_size: many
cdr3_aa: CASGPGTRRGNEQFF
cdr3_nt: TGTGCCAGTGGACCCGGGACACGAAGGGGAAATGAGCAGTTCTTC

j_call: TRBJ1-1
v_call: TRBV7-8
d_call: .
clone_size: many
cdr3_aa: CASSLTTLNTEAFF
cdr3_nt: TGTGCCAGCAGCTTAACGACACTGAACACTGAAGCTTTCTTT

j_call: TRBJ2-7
v_call: TRBV29-1
d_call: .
clone_size: medium-sized
cdr3_aa: CSVEEGREDEQYF
cdr3_nt: TGCAGCGTTGAAGAAGGGCGGGAAGACGAGCAGTACTTC

j_call: TRBJ2-7
v_call: TRBV12-3/TRBV12-4
d_call: TRBD1
clone_size: many
cdr3_aa: CASSRGQNEQYF
cdr3_nt: TGTGCCAGCAGTAGGGGACAGAACGAGCAGTACTTC

j_call: TRBJ1-1
v_call: TRBV7-2
d_call: TRBD1
clone_size: many
cdr3_aa: CASSLEGAGTEAFF
cdr3_nt: TGTGCCAGCAGCTTAGAGGGGGCTGGCACTGAAGCTTTCTTT

j_call: TRBJ2-5
v_call: TRBV11-2
d_call: .
clone_size: many
cdr3_aa: CASSSPGLKEETQYF
cdr3_nt: TGTGCCAGCAGCTCGCCGGGCCTTAAAGAAGAGACCCAGTACTTC

j_call: TRBJ1-5
v_call: TRBV20-1
d_call: .
clone_size: many
cdr3_aa: CSARAPRPYQPQHF
cdr3_nt: TGCAGTGCTAGAGCGCCGCGTCCATATCAGCCCCAGCATTTT

j_call: TRBJ1-1
v_call: TRBV20-1
d_call: .
clone_size: medium-sized
cdr3_aa: CSAPRSRGRGEAFF
cdr3_nt: TGCAGTGCCCCTAGAAGCAGGGGTAGAGGTGAAGCTTTCTTT

j_call: TRBJ2-7
v_call: TRBV10-1
d_call: .
clone_size: many
cdr3_aa: CASSEGYEQYF
cdr3_nt: TGCGCCAGCAGTGAGGGGTACGAGCAGTACTTC

j_call: TRBJ1-4
v_call: TRBV12-3/TRBV12-4
d_call: .
clone_size: many
cdr3_aa: CASSFRGTDEKLFF
cdr3_nt: TGTGCCAGCAGTTTTAGGGGTACGGATGAAAAACTGTTTTTT

j_call: TRBJ2-7
v_call: TRBV3-1
d_call: .
clone_size: medium-sized
cdr3_aa: CASSQAHEQYF
cdr3_nt: TGTGCCAGCAGCCAAGCCCACGAGCAGTACTTC

j_call: TRBJ2-7
v_call: TRBV28
d_call: .
clone_size: medium-sized
cdr3_aa: CASSLIAGAHEQYF
cdr3_nt: TGTGCCAGCAGTTTAATTGCAGGAGCCCACGAGCAGTACTTC

j_call: TRBJ1-4
v_call: TRBV9
d_call: .
clone_size: medium-sized
cdr3_aa: CASSVGTASGEKLFF
cdr3_nt: TGTGCCAGCAGCGTAGGTACGGCCTCCGGGGAAAAACTGTTTTTT

j_call: TRBJ2-6
v_call: TRBV20-1
d_call: .
clone_size: medium-sized
cdr3_aa: CSSESSGANVLTF
cdr3_nt: TGCAGTTCCGAGAGCTCTGGGGCCAACGTCCTGACTTTC

j_call: TRBJ2-1
v_call: TRBV3-1
d_call: .
clone_size: .
cdr3_aa: CASSQARLRYDEQFF
cdr3_nt: TGTGCCAGCAGCCAAGCTAGACTGAGGTACGATGAGCAGTTCTTC

j_call: TRBJ1-5
v_call: TRBV21-1
d_call: .
clone_size: medium-sized
cdr3_aa: CASSTAGQRRSSQPQHF
cdr3_nt: TGTGCCAGCAGCACGGCGGGACAGAGAAGATCTTCTCAGCCCCAGCATTTT

j_call: TRBJ2-7
v_call: TRBV29-1
d_call: TRBD2
clone_size: many
cdr3_aa: CSASQGIGSGSSYEQYF
cdr3_nt: TGCAGCGCCTCCCAGGGAATTGGTAGCGGGAGCTCCTACGAGCAGTACTTC

j_call: TRBJ1-5
v_call: TRBV7-9
d_call: .
clone_size: many
cdr3_aa: CASSLLGVNQPQHF
cdr3_nt: TGTGCCAGCAGCTTACTGGGGGTTAATCAGCCCCAGCATTTT

j_call: TRBJ2-5
v_call: TRBV7-9
d_call: .
clone_size: many
cdr3_aa: CASGGPQETQYF
cdr3_nt: TGTGCCAGCGGCGGGCCCCAAGAGACCCAGTACTTC

j_call: TRBJ1-1
v_call: TRBV28
d_call: .
clone_size: medium-sized
cdr3_aa: CASSVQMAVTEAFF
cdr3_nt: TGTGCCAGCAGCGTCCAAATGGCGGTCACTGAAGCTTTCTTT

j_call: TRBJ2-7
v_call: TRBV27
d_call: .
clone_size: .
cdr3_aa: CASSRGSGPYEQYF
cdr3_nt: TGTGCCAGCAGTAGAGGTAGCGGCCCCTACGAGCAGTACTTC

j_call: TRBJ2-1
v_call: TRBV28
d_call: .
clone_size: .
cdr3_aa: CASKHESSCNEQFF
cdr3_nt: TGTGCCAGCAAGCACGAGAGCTCCTGCAATGAGCAGTTTTTC